Listed below are T cell receptor beta chains from one sample, sequenced in a study of Graves' ophthalmopathy and Graves' hyperthyroidism. MiXCR, run by TCRdb on the multiplex PCR reads, gives a single entry per CDR3 protein. The sample records over 500,000 distinct CDR3 sequences, 20% to 25% being singletons. What was sequenced was peripheral blood. These receptors came from a woman aged 18-35 years with stable Graves' hyperthyroidism. Some clones in this sample may be carry-over from other donors' samples. CDR3s include the opening cysteine and the closing phenylalanine or tryptophan. The D gene is left open where the match is weak. Size tells how often a clone was seen (once, few, many) or the class of an expanded clone, and some rows leave it out.

- | TRBJ2-7 | - | TRBV6-2/TRBV6-3 | CASGVASWSYEQYF | TGTGCCAGCGGAGTGGCGTCTTGGTCCTACGAGCAGTACTTC
- | TRBJ2-6 | many | TRBV2 | CASNRDSGANVLTF | TGTGCCAGCAACCGGGACTCTGGGGCCAACGTCCTGACTTTC
TRBD1 | TRBJ2-7 | many | TRBV12-5 | CASGLPTGADEQYF | TGTGCTAGTGGTTTGCCCACAGGGGCCGACGAGCAGTACTTC
- | TRBJ2-7 | few | TRBV20-1 | CSALKSSMVEQYF | TGCAGTGCCCTGAAATCGAGTATGGTCGAGCAGTACTTC
TRBD2 | TRBJ2-1 | many | TRBV11-2 | CASSFAGGYNEQFF | TGTGCCAGCAGCTTTGCGGGAGGGTACAATGAGCAGTTCTTC
- | TRBJ2-5 | few | TRBV29-1 | CSVEARDRGVETQYF | TGCAGCGTTGAAGCCAGGGATCGGGGTGTAGAGACCCAGTACTTC
TRBD1 | TRBJ1-5 | many | TRBV11-2 | CASSLDRDRGNQPQHF | TGTGCCAGCAGCTTAGACCGGGACAGGGGCAATCAGCCCCAGCATTTT
- | TRBJ2-7 | many | TRBV5-1 | CASSLAGTGARHEQYF | TGCGCCAGCAGCTTGGCGGGGACTGGGGCGCGCCACGAGCAGTACTTC
TRBD1 | TRBJ2-5 | many | TRBV20-1 | CSAGTGPQETQYF | TGCAGTGCTGGGACAGGACCCCAAGAGACCCAGTACTTC
- | TRBJ2-5 | - | TRBV20-1 | CSARDTGQKETQYF | TGCAGTGCTAGAGATACCGGACAGAAAGAGACCCAGTACTTC
TRBD2 | TRBJ2-7 | many | TRBV5-1 | CASSLVSASGEVQYF | TGCGCCAGCAGCTTGGTTTCCGCTAGCGGGGAGGTACAGTACTTC
- | TRBJ2-7 | many | TRBV13 | CASSPSPGGEQYF | TGTGCCAGCAGCCCGTCCCCCGGGGGCGAGCAGTACTTC
- | TRBJ1-5 | many | TRBV2 | CASSEADLNQPQHF | TGTGCCAGCAGTGAAGCTGATCTCAATCAGCCCCAGCATTTT
- | TRBJ2-5 | many | TRBV10-2 | CASSDGRMETQYF | TGCGCCAGCAGTGACGGCAGGATGGAGACCCAGTACTTC
- | TRBJ2-7 | many | TRBV9 | CASSVGAGDISYEQYF | TGTGCCAGCAGCGTAGGGGCCGGGGACATCTCCTACGAGCAGTACTTC
- | TRBJ2-7 | many | TRBV2 | CASSEHGIPYEQYF | TGTGCCAGCAGTGAACACGGGATACCCTACGAGCAGTACTTC
- | TRBJ1-1 | many | TRBV5-1 | CASSARQVNTEAFF | TGCGCCAGCAGCGCACGACAGGTGAACACTGAAGCTTTCTTT
- | TRBJ2-5 | many | TRBV30 | CAWDRYSEETQYF | TGTGCCTGGGATAGGTATAGCGAAGAGACCCAGTACTTC
- | TRBJ1-1 | many | TRBV19 | CASSISREAFF | TGTGCCAGTAGTATCAGCAGGGAAGCTTTCTTT
- | TRBJ1-5 | many | TRBV6-1 | CASREPYNQPQHF | TGTGCCAGCAGGGAACCCTACAATCAGCCCCAGCATTTT
- | TRBJ1-6 | many | TRBV29-1 | CSVEDGPGDSPLHF | TGCAGCGTTGAAGATGGCCCAGGGGATTCACCCCTCCACTTT
- | TRBJ2-3 | - | TRBV29-1 | CSVPTGSTDTQYF | TGCAGCGTTCCGACAGGATCCACAGATACGCAGTATTTT
TRBD1 | TRBJ1-1 | many | TRBV20-1 | CSARRGLRDRGIPEAFF | TGCAGTGCTAGAAGGGGCCTCCGGGACAGGGGGATCCCTGAAGCTTTCTTT
- | TRBJ1-5 | many | TRBV27 | CASSFSGTNSNQPQHF | TGTGCCAGCAGCTTTTCGGGGACTAATAGCAATCAGCCCCAGCATTTT
TRBD2 | TRBJ2-7 | many | TRBV6-1 | CASSAGRIPGVYEQYF | TGTGCCAGCAGTGCCGGGAGGATACCGGGGGTCTACGAGCAGTACTTC
- | TRBJ2-7 | many | TRBV4-1 | CASSPTNQGTYEQYF | TGCGCCAGCAGCCCGACAAACCAGGGGACCTACGAGCAGTACTTC
TRBD2 | TRBJ2-2 | many | TRBV7-3 | CASSLNSGANTGELFF | TGTGCCAGCAGCCTCAATAGCGGGGCGAACACCGGGGAGCTGTTTTTT
- | TRBJ2-7 | - | TRBV6-2/TRBV6-3 | CASSYFSAGYTEQYF | TGTGCCAGCAGTTACTTTTCGGCAGGGTATACGGAGCAGTACTTC